The 9 T cell receptor beta chains listed next were all sequenced from one sample in a study of control samples from healthy donors and cancer patients. Method: immunoSEQ multiplex PCR; TCRdb's copy keeps in-frame clones and lacks some. The profile covers about 140,000 clones, with 85% to 95% appearing a single time and around 14% taken by the ten largest. The sample was blood. These receptors all stem from a man aged 40-50 years in good health.

The chain has TRBV27 and TRBJ2-3; D might be TRBD2 (5 bases). Trimming cost V 1 base and J 0 bases, with 11 bases left between them. This CDR3 has 16 residues. Germline V gene sequence: CDR1 MNHEY, CDR2 SMNVEV (reference sequence). The CDR3 is CASSLWSPGSTDTQYF. CDR3 nucleotide sequence: TGTGCCAGCAGTTTATGGTCCCCGGGGAGCACAGATACGCAGTATTTT.

The chain couples TRBV6-4 to TRBJ1-1; no clear D gene. The CDR3 spans 14 residues. CDR1 is MRHNA and CDR2 is SNTAGT in the germline V gene. Deletions cut 0 bases from V and 4 bases from J, with 9 bases between. The CDR3 DNA is TGTGCCAGCAGTGACTCGAAGTTGGGCACTGAAGCTTTCTTT. Translating it yields CASSDSKLGTEAFF.

The chain links TRBV6-1 to TRBJ1-5, with D tentatively TRBD1 (6 bases). The germline gives CDR1 MNHNS, CDR2 SASEGT. The CDR3 contains 15 residues. Trimming took 2 bases from V and 6 from J, leaving 14 bases between them. The CDR3 sequence: CASSENRVDAQPQHF. CDR3 coding DNA: TGTGCCAGCAGTGAAAACAGGGTTGACGCTCAGCCCCAGCATTTT.

This chain uses TRBV28 with TRBJ2-4; TRBD1 might be the D (5 bases). Germline CDR1 MDHEN, CDR2 SYDVKM. This CDR3 has 15 residues. V dropped 3 bases and J dropped 3 bases, with 12 bases sitting between them. The DNA for the CDR3 is TGTGCCAGCAGTTTCTCGGGCAGGGACAAAAACATTCAGTACTTC. Protein sequence: CASSFSGRDKNIQYF.

The V call is TRBV4-3, the J call TRBJ1-2, with TRBD1 identical over 8 bases. The CDR3 is 16 amino acids. CDR1 LGHNA and CDR2 YSLEER come from the germline V gene. V was clipped by 0 bases and J by 1 base; unmatched bases: 4. Here the CDR3 reads CASSQDSGGINYGYTF. The DNA of the CDR3 is TGCGCCAGCAGCCAAGATTCAGGGGGCATTAACTATGGCTACACCTTC.

V is TRBV10-3 and J is TRBJ1-2; 7 bases match TRBD1. Germline V gene lookup returns CDR1 ENHRY and CDR2 SYGVKD. The CDR3 has 14 residues. Trimming at V came to 4 bases and at J to 8 bases, leaving 10 bases not matched to a gene. The CDR3 protein is CAISVQTGAGGYTF. In nucleotides, the CDR3 is TGTGCCATCAGTGTGCAAACAGGGGCGGGCGGCTACACCTTC.

The chain has TRBV3-1 (or the pseudogene TRBV3-2) and TRBJ2-3, with D possibly matching TRBD1 (5 bases). V was clipped by 5 bases and J by 5 bases, with 17 bases between them. This CDR3 comprises 15 residues. Germline assignment: CDR1 LGHDT and CDR2 YNNKEL (reference sequence). CDR3 residues: CASSVQGPMQDTQYF. DNA of the CDR3: TGTGCCAGCAGCGTCCAGGGTCCCATGCAAGATACGCAGTATTTT.

CDR3 bases: TGTGCCAGCAGCTTAAGCGGGGGGGTCACAGATACGCAGTATTTT. Its protein product is CASSLSGGVTDTQYF. The chain is built from TRBV7-3 and TRBJ2-3, with TRBD2 identical over 9 bases. Trimming took 1 base from V and 2 from J; bases not matched to a gene: 1. Germline-derived CDR1 and CDR2 are SGHTA and FQGTGA. CDR3 length: 15 amino acids.

The chain employs TRBV5-1 and TRBJ2-7; perhaps TRBD2 as D (6 bases). Trimming cost V 0 bases and J 3 bases, with 13 bases left between them. The CDR3 sequence is 15 residues long. The germline V gene has CDR1 SGHRS and CDR2 YFSETQ. The CDR3 spells CASSLGGTSFYEQYF. DNA of the CDR3: TGCGCCAGCAGCTTGGGGGGAACTAGCTTCTACGAGCAGTACTTC.